This is a list of T cell receptor beta chains from one sample in a study of blood T cell repertoires in COVID-19. Repertoires were generated with immunoSEQ multiplex PCR, while TCRdb's copy carries only in-frame clones and drops some. The sample has 120,000 or so clones, 90% seen once. The sample comprised peripheral blood. The receptors were gathered from a woman aged 55-69 years with COVID-19, enrolled during active disease. CDR3s include the opening cysteine and the closing phenylalanine or tryptophan. A D gene is named only where the DNA matches it firmly. Clone size appears in some rows only: once, few, many, or a class for an expanded clone.

size,V,J,D,DNA,CDR3
.,TRBV5-4,TRBJ1-2,.,TGTGCCAGCAGCCCAGAAGCTAACTATGGCTACACCTTC,CASSPEANYGYTF
.,TRBV5-4,TRBJ2-5,TRBD2,TGTGCCAGCAGCTTGGGACTAGCGAAGCAAGAGACCCAGTACTTC,CASSLGLAKQETQYF
.,TRBV7-3,TRBJ2-3,.,TGTGCCAGCAGCTTAAACACAAACACAGATACGCAGTATTTT,CASSLNTNTDTQYF
.,TRBV19,TRBJ1-2,.,TGTGCCAGTACCTCCGGCCGGGGGTTTTGGGGCTACACCTTC,CASTSGRGFWGYTF
.,TRBV12-3/TRBV12-4,TRBJ1-5,.,TGTGCCAGCAGTCCATCCCTAAATCAGCCCCAGCATTTT,CASSPSLNQPQHF
.,TRBV5-1,TRBJ2-1,TRBD1,TGCGCCAGCAGCTTGTCCCCCCCCGGACAGGGGTACAATGAGCAGTTCTTC,CASSLSPPGQGYNEQFF
.,TRBV6-5,TRBJ2-1,.,TGTGCCAGCAGTTCTGGGAGAAGGGATGAGCAGTTCTTC,CASSSGRRDEQFF
.,TRBV19,TRBJ1-1,.,TGTGCCAGTACTGACTCACAGGGAGGGGTTGGTGAAGCTTTCTTT,CASTDSQGGVGEAFF
.,TRBV18,TRBJ2-2,TRBD2,TGTGCCAGCTCATTAGCGGGGATTGACACCGGGGAGCTGTTTTTT,CASSLAGIDTGELFF
few,TRBV4-2,TRBJ2-2,.,TGTGCCAGCAGCCAAGGTTCGGGCGGGGAGCTGTTTTTT,CASSQGSGGELFF
.,TRBV7-9,TRBJ2-3,TRBD2,TGTGCCAGCAGCTTAGCCCTAGCGGGGGCGGCAGATACGCAGTATTTT,CASSLALAGAADTQYF
.,TRBV27,TRBJ1-2,TRBD1,TGTGCCAGCAGTTTATCGGAACAGGGGGCTTATGGCTACACCTTC,CASSLSEQGAYGYTF
.,TRBV11-2,TRBJ2-7,TRBD2,TGTGCCAGCAGCGACAGCGGGGGGGACGCCTACGAGCAGTACTTC,CASSDSGGDAYEQYF
few,TRBV13,TRBJ2-7,.,TGTGCCAGCAGCTTTAGTCCCCACTCAGCGGCGAGCTCCTACGAGCAGTACTTC,CASSFSPHSAASSYEQYF
.,TRBV6-5,TRBJ1-3,.,TGTGCCAGCAACGAGGTTGCCCGCTATTTT,CASNEVARYF
.,TRBV5-1,TRBJ2-7,TRBD1,TGCGCCAGCAGCTTTGGGGACAGGGGCTACGAGCAGTACTTC,CASSFGDRGYEQYF
.,TRBV20-1,TRBJ1-5,.,TGCAGTGCAAAGAACCACCCGGGCCAGCATTTT,CSAKNHPGQHF
.,TRBV7-8,TRBJ2-5,.,TGTGCCAGCAGCTTATTAGGACCAGGGGAGTTAGGGACCCAGTACTTC,CASSLLGPGELGTQYF
.,TRBV7-6,TRBJ2-2,TRBD2,TGTGCCAGCAGCTTCGGGGGGGCACTTCCCGGGGAGCTGTTTTTT,CASSFGGALPGELFF
.,TRBV6-5,TRBJ2-1,TRBD1,TGTGCCAGCAGTAGGGGACAGAGGAATGAGCAGTTCTTC,CASSRGQRNEQFF
.,TRBV7-9,TRBJ2-7,.,TGTGCCAGCAGCTTAGGGTCAGCGGCCTTGGGGGAGCAGTACTTC,CASSLGSAALGEQYF
few,TRBV19,TRBJ1-5,.,TGTGCCAGTAGTATAGGACAGCTGGGCAATCAGCCCCAGCATTTT,CASSIGQLGNQPQHF
few,TRBV6-1,TRBJ1-4,.,TGTGCCAGCAGTGAACAGTTTAATGAAAAACTGTTTTTT,CASSEQFNEKLFF
.,TRBV5-5,TRBJ1-2,.,TGTGCCAGCAGCTCGGAAGACAGGAGCTACACCTTC,CASSSEDRSYTF
.,TRBV7-9,TRBJ1-1,.,TGTGCCAGCAGCTTTTCCTTCGGACACAACACTGAAGCTTTCTTT,CASSFSFGHNTEAFF
.,TRBV19,TRBJ1-1,.,TGTGCCAGTACCCCCCGGCAGGTGAACACTGAAGCTTTCTTT,CASTPRQVNTEAFF
.,TRBV4-1,TRBJ1-6,.,TGCGCCAGCAGCCAAACGCTCCAAATAGGGGTCTATAATTCACCCCTCCACTTT,CASSQTLQIGVYNSPLHF
once,TRBV4-3,TRBJ1-2,.,TGCGCCAGCAGCCAAGATATGGAGAGACGGGCTAACTATGGCTACACCTTC,CASSQDMERRANYGYTF
.,TRBV19,TRBJ2-1,.,TGTGCCAGTAGTATAGCTAAGAACTCCTACAATGAGCAGTTCTTC,CASSIAKNSYNEQFF
.,TRBV7-9,TRBJ1-1,.,TGTGCCAGCGAGGAGACGGGGACTGAAGCTTTCTTT,CASEETGTEAFF
.,TRBV7-2,TRBJ1-6,TRBD1,TGTGCCAGCAGCCCAAGGGGACAGAAGAATAATTCACCCCTCCACTTT,CASSPRGQKNNSPLHF
.,TRBV18,TRBJ1-1,.,TGTGCCAGCTCACCAGTCCAGAACACTGAAGCTTTCTTT,CASSPVQNTEAFF
.,TRBV4-1,TRBJ2-3,TRBD2,TGCGCCAGCAGCCAAGGGGACCCCGGGACTAGCGGCACGCAGTATTTT,CASSQGDPGTSGTQYF
.,TRBV29-1,TRBJ2-7,TRBD2,TGCAGCGTTCTAGCGGGGGACTACGAGCAGTACTTC,CSVLAGDYEQYF
.,TRBV7-2,TRBJ1-4,TRBD1,TGTGCCAGCAGCTTGAGGCAGGGGGCCGGTGAAAAACTGTTTTTT,CASSLRQGAGEKLFF
.,TRBV4-1,TRBJ2-1,TRBD2,TGCGCCAGCAGACAAGGACCGGGACTAGCGGGGGCGGGTGGGCAGTTCTTC,CASRQGPGLAGAGGQFF
.,TRBV11-3,TRBJ1-1,TRBD1,TGTGCCAGCAGCACAGGGGGACAGGGGTCACCTTTCTTT,CASSTGGQGSPFF
.,TRBV19,TRBJ1-2,TRBD1,TGTGCCTGTACAGGGGACAACTATGGCTACACCTTC,CACTGDNYGYTF
.,TRBV19,TRBJ1-2,.,TGTGCCAGTACAGGGGACCGTGACTATGGCTACACCTTC,CASTGDRDYGYTF
.,TRBV11-1,TRBJ2-5,TRBD1,TGTGCCAGCAGCTTAGCCGACAGGGGGCTTGGGGAGACCCAGTACTTC,CASSLADRGLGETQYF
once,TRBV10-3,TRBJ2-2,TRBD1,TGTGCCATCAGTGATCCCGGAGACAGGGGGCGGTTCACCGGGGAGCTGTTTTTT,CAISDPGDRGRFTGELFF
.,TRBV7-2,TRBJ2-3,.,TGTGCCAGCAGCCAAAGGCGGGGGCAACCACAAGATACGCAGTATTTT,CASSQRRGQPQDTQYF
.,TRBV19,TRBJ2-1,TRBD2,TGTGCCAGTAGCGTCCACCCGGGACTAGATCCTGAGCAGTTCTTC,CASSVHPGLDPEQFF
.,TRBV3-1/TRBV3-2,TRBJ2-2,TRBD2,TGTGCCAGCAGCCAAGTAAGGCCCGGGGGGTTAACCGGGGAGCTGTTTTTT,CASSQVRPGGLTGELFF
few,TRBV19,TRBJ2-5,TRBD1,TGTGCCAGTAGTGGCCTTCGGACAGGGGGCTCGGAGACCCAGTACTTC,CASSGLRTGGSETQYF
once,TRBV7-3,TRBJ1-2,TRBD1,TGTGCCAGCAGCTTATCCCCCGGACAGGGGTATGGCTACACCTTC,CASSLSPGQGYGYTF
.,TRBV19,TRBJ2-1,TRBD2,TGTGCCAGTAGTATCGGACTAGCGGACAATGAGCAGTTCTTC,CASSIGLADNEQFF
.,TRBV7-2,TRBJ1-5,.,TGTGCCAGCAGCTTACGGCTAGGCGATCAGCCCCAGCATTTT,CASSLRLGDQPQHF
.,TRBV20-1,TRBJ1-2,.,TGCAGTGGTGAGAGCGGCTACACCTTC,CSGESGYTF
.,TRBV7-2,TRBJ1-2,TRBD1,TGTGCCAGCAGCTATCGACAGGGGGTCGGCTACACCTTC,CASSYRQGVGYTF
.,TRBV4-3,TRBJ2-5,.,TGCGCCAGCAGCCACCAGGGGATCGAGGAGACCCAGTACTTC,CASSHQGIEETQYF
.,TRBV5-1,TRBJ1-5,.,TGCGCCAGCAGCCCGGGCGGGGATAGCAATCAGCCCCAGCATTTT,CASSPGGDSNQPQHF
.,TRBV7-2,TRBJ2-5,TRBD2,TGTGCCAGCAGAAGAAGCGGGGGGCTCGCCCAAGAGACCCAGTACTTC,CASRRSGGLAQETQYF